This T cell receptor (beta chain) was sequenced in a study of blood T cells in healthy people across ages. Primers used in a second PCR of roughly 7 to 11 cycles were a sample-barcoded 5' primer and a J-beta primer mix. TCRdb analysed the 5' RACE reads with MiXCR anew, one entry per CDR3 protein. The sample consists of fewer than 1,200,000 distinct CDR3 sequences, approximately 26% of them appearing once. Trimming removed 6 bases at V and 5 bases at J, with 10 bases between. The CDR3 totals 12 residues. Germline assignment: CDR1 MNHNS and CDR2 SASEGT. The data also belong to a second study, concerning T cells of mothers and their children. This second study says: The authors added sample barcodes and 2-4 random nucleotides using the M1S primer of the second PCR.

This chain uses TRBV6-1 with TRBJ1-1; D is undetermined. The receptor was derived from a girl aged 2 to 9 in good health. Sequencing was done on a sample of blood. CDR3 protein: CASREKGTEAFF. The CDR3, as DNA: TGTGCCAGCAGGGAGAAGGGAACTGAAGCTTTCTTT.